This record looks at one TCR beta chain sequence and its context. This clone appeared many times. Its recognized antigen is unknown. One base away there is no much larger clone; base qualities are not given. None of the patients had been given any treatment before thyroid surgery. Patient clinical samples collected from the early 2010s to the late 2010s were retrospectively analysed using T-cell receptor beta sequencing. Preparation of the library involved PCR. Sequenced on an Illumina HiSeq 4000. The TCR beta-chain CDR3 region of each patient was profiled by high-throughput sequencing. Per the original workflow: The researchers built a classifier to tell apart papillary thyroid cancer patients with distant metastasis, based on CDR3 differences among clinicopathological groups. To measure repertoire diversity the researchers used the Shannon index, while the Morisita-Horn index served to gauge how similar the tumor and blood repertoires were. TCRdb reworked the public reads: Q25 trimming with fastp, MiXCR clone assembly, productive beta chains retained. The V and J calls and clone size come from TCRdb's table, not from the authors' own analysis. The sample has about 20,000 clones on record, under 35% of them singletons. Jointly, the top ten make up roughly 15% of the sample.

The CDR3 starts with the cysteine, ends with the phenylalanine, and has 14 residues. CDR3 DNA is the only sequence kept; it has 42 bases, read in frame from the first base. The germline V gene (reference sequence) yields DFQATT for CDR1 and SNEGSKA for CDR2. Unmatched junction bases come to 5, with V trimmed by 0 bases and J by 5 bases. This entry comes from a study of metastatic and nonmetastatic thyroid tumors (dated by TCRdb to between 2020 and 2021). General notes on the study: Repertoires were compared across peripheral blood and tumor or nodule tissue samples from malignant and benign thyroid patients. Overall results and qualifications from the work: TCR beta diversity was reported as significantly higher in malignant tumors than in benign nodules, in both blood and tumor samples.

Sample: blood. The V gene is TRBV20-1 and the J gene is TRBJ2-5, with TRBD2 matching 8 junction bases. The clonotype was recovered from a female donor with papillary thyroid cancer or a benign thyroid nodule (not recorded which). Some clones in this sample may be carry-over from other donors' samples. The sequenced DNA is TGCAGTGCTAGAGACGGGGGGGCGGAGGAGACCCAGTACTTC. The encoded protein is CSARDGGAEETQYF.